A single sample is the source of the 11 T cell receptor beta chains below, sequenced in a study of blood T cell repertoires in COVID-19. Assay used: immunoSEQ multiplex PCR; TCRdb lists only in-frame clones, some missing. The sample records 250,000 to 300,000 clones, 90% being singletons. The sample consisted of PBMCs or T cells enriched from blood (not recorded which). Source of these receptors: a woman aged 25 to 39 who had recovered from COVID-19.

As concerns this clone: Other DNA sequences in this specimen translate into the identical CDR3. The CDR3 DNA sequence: TGTGCCAGTAGTCCAGGGGTTCGTCAGCCCCAGCATTTT. Translating gives CASSPGVRQPQHF. The V and J genes are TRBV19 and TRBJ1-5; the D gene is possibly TRBD1 (6 bases). This CDR3 is built from 13 residues. Germline CDR1 and CDR2: LNHDA and SQIVND (reference sequence). V was shortened by 5 bases and J by 6 bases, with 11 bases between the two germline ends.

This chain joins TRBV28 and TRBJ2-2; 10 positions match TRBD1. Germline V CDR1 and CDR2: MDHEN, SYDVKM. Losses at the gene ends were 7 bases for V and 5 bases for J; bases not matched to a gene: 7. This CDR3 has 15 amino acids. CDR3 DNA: TGTGCCAGCATCACCGGGACAGGGGTGACCGGGGAGCTGTTTTTT. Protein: CASITGTGVTGELFF.

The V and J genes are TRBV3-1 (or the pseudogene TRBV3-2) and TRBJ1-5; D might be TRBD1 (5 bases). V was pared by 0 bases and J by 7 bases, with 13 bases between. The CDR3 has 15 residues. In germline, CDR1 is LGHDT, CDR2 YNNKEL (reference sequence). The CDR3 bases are TGTGCCAGCAGCCAAGATTTGGGGGGGAGGCAGCCCCAGCATTTT. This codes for CASSQDLGGRQPQHF.

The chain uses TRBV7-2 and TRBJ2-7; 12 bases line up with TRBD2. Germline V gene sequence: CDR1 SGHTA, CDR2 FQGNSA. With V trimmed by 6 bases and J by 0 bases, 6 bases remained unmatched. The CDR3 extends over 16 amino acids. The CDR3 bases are TGTGCCAGCAGGGGACTAGCGGGTTTCAGCTCCTACGAGCAGTACTTC. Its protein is CASRGLAGFSSYEQYF.

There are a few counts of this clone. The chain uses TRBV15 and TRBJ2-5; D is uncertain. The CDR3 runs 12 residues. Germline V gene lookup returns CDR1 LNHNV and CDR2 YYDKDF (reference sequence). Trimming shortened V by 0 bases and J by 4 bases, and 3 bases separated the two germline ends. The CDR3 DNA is TGTGCCACCAGCAGAGATATAGAGACCCAGTACTTC. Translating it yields CATSRDIETQYF. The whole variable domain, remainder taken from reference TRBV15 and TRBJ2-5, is DAMVIQNPRYQVTQFGKPVTLSCSQTLNHNVMYWYQQKSSQAPKLLFHYYDKDFNNEADTPDNFQSRRPNTSFCFLDIRSPGLGDTAMYLCATSRDIETQYFGPGTRLLVL.

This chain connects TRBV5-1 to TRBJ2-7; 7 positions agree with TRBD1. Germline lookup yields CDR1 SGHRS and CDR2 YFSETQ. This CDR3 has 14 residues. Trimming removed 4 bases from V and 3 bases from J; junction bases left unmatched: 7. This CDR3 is CASSPQTGFYEQYF. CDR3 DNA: TGCGCCAGCAGCCCCCAGACAGGGTTCTACGAGCAGTACTTC.

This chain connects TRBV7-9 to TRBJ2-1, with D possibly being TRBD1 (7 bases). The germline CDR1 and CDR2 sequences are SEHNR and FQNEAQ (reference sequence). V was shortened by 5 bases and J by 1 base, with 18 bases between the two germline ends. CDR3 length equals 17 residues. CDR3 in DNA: TGTGCCAGCAGCCCCCTCAGGGGGACTGCGTCCTACAATGAGCAGTTCTTC. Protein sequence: CASSPLRGTASYNEQFF.

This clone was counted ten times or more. In DNA, the CDR3 is TGCGCCAGCAGTGGAGGGACAGGGGGCGACGAGCAGTACTTC. This sequence encodes CASSGGTGGDEQYF. This chain connects TRBV10-1 to TRBJ2-7; TRBD1 agrees at 12 bases. This CDR3 has 14 residues. Germline V gene lookup returns CDR1 WNHNN and CDR2 SYGVQD (reference sequence). The V and J ends lost 4 bases and 5 bases, in that order; junction bases with no gene match: 3.

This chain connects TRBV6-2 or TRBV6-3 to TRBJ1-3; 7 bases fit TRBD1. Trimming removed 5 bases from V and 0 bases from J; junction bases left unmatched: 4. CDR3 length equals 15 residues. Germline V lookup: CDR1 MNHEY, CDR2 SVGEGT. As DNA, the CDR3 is TGTGCCAGCAGTAAGGACAGGATCTCTGGAAACACCATATATTTT. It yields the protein CASSKDRISGNTIYF.

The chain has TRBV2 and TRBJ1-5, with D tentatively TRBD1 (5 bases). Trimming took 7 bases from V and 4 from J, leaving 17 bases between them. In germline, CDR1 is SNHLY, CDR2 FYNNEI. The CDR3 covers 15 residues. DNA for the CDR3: TGTGCCAGCATGATTGGGGCCTACTTTAATCAGCCCCAGCATTTT. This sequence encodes CASMIGAYFNQPQHF. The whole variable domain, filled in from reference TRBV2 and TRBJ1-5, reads EPEVTQTPSHQVTQMGQEVILRCVPISNHLYFYWYRQILGQKVEFLVSFYNNEISEKSEIFDDQFSVERPDGSNFTLKIRSTKLEDSAMYFCASMIGAYFNQPQHFGDGTRLSIL.

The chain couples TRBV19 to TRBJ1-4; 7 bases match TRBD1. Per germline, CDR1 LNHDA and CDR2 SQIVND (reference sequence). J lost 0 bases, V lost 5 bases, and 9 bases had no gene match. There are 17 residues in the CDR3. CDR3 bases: TGTGCCAGTAGTCCCTGGACAGGAGTTGCAACTAATGAAAAACTGTTTTTT. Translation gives CASSPWTGVATNEKLFF.